The rows below give T cell receptor beta chains drawn from one sample of a study of T cell responses to AZD1222 COVID-19 vaccine. Assay: immunoSEQ multiplex PCR; the TCRdb copy retains only in-frame clones and omits some. Of under 140,000 clones in the sample, roughly 90% are singletons; the top ten hold roughly 15%. The sample here was peripheral blood, taken 28 days after the second AZD1222 dose. The source of these receptors is an adult who received the AZD1222 COVID-19 vaccine. CDR3s include the opening cysteine and the closing phenylalanine or tryptophan. The D gene is left open where the match is weak. Clone sizes are given selectively: once, few, many, or a class where the clone is expanded.

V gene	clone size	J gene	D gene	CDR3 protein	CDR3 DNA
TRBV5-1	.	TRBJ2-5	.	CASSLATGKETQYF	TGCGCCAGCAGCTTGGCCACAGGGAAAGAGACCCAGTACTTC
TRBV2	.	TRBJ2-3	.	CASSETRQYF	TGTGCCAGCAGTGAAACCCGACAGTATTTT
TRBV5-1	.	TRBJ2-7	TRBD2	CASSLGLAGTYEQYF	TGCGCCAGCAGCTTGGGACTAGCGGGAACCTACGAGCAGTACTTC
TRBV5-1	.	TRBJ2-3	.	CASSSGLKDTQYF	TGCGCCAGCAGCTCAGGCCTAAAGGATACGCAGTATTTT
TRBV5-1	.	TRBJ2-5	TRBD1	CASSPTGEETQYF	TGCGCCAGCAGCCCAACAGGGGAAGAGACCCAGTACTTC
TRBV3-1/TRBV3-2	.	TRBJ2-6	.	CASSRAGYSSGANVLTF	TGTGCCAGCAGCCGGGCAGGGTATAGCTCTGGGGCCAACGTCCTGACTTTC
TRBV2	medium-sized	TRBJ2-2	TRBD1	CASSLRQGQEKELFF	TGTGCCAGCAGTTTAAGACAGGGGCAAGAGAAGGAGCTGTTTTTT
TRBV21-1	.	TRBJ1-5	.	CASTPGGYSNQPQHF	TGTGCCAGCACCCCGGGGGGGTATAGCAATCAGCCCCAGCATTTT
TRBV7-9	.	TRBJ1-2	.	CASSPVGNNYGYTF	TGTGCCAGCAGCCCGGTTGGGAATAACTATGGCTACACCTTC
TRBV6-5	.	TRBJ2-5	TRBD1	CASSDPGTVAETQYF	TGTGCCAGCAGCGATCCCGGGACAGTGGCTGAGACCCAGTACTTC
TRBV3-1/TRBV3-2	.	TRBJ2-7	TRBD1	CASSGQGGEQYF	TGTGCCAGCTCGGGACAGGGCGGCGAGCAGTACTTC
TRBV3-1/TRBV3-2	.	TRBJ2-1	TRBD2	CASSLSGREGDLKYNEQFF	TGTGCCAGCAGCCTCTCGGGGCGGGAGGGCGACCTCAAATACAATGAGCAGTTCTTC
TRBV6-4	.	TRBJ1-1	.	CASSGSHGTEAFF	TGTGCCAGCAGCGGCTCACACGGGACTGAAGCTTTCTTT
TRBV27	.	TRBJ1-2	.	CASSLRSGGIMNYGYTF	TGTGCCAGCAGTCTCCGGAGTGGGGGTATTATGAACTATGGCTACACCTTC
TRBV23-1	.	TRBJ2-5	TRBD1	CASSPTTGTGVGETQYF	TGCGCCAGCAGTCCAACAACCGGGACAGGGGTAGGAGAGACCCAGTACTTC
TRBV27	few	TRBJ2-5	.	CASSLLSVGETQYF	TGTGCCAGCAGTTTGTTGAGTGTCGGGGAGACCCAGTACTTC
TRBV28	.	TRBJ1-5	TRBD1	CASSSSYRTGTLPYSNQPQHF	TGTGCCAGCAGTTCATCATACCGGACAGGGACCCTCCCTTATAGCAATCAGCCCCAGCATTTT
TRBV2	.	TRBJ1-1	.	CASSERSTSPTGAFF	TGTGCCAGCAGTGAAAGGTCCACCTCACCCACGGGGGCTTTCTTT
TRBV25-1	.	TRBJ1-2	.	CASSDPGSANYGYTF	TGTGCCAGCAGTGACCCAGGGTCCGCTAACTATGGCTACACCTTC
TRBV7-6	.	TRBJ2-5	TRBD2	CASSLRSGDRQETQYF	TGTGCCAGCAGCTTAAGGAGCGGGGACCGCCAAGAGACCCAGTACTTC
TRBV3-1/TRBV3-2	.	TRBJ1-3	TRBD1	CASSQGIGGFGNTIYF	TGTGCCAGCAGCCAAGGGATAGGGGGCTTCGGAAACACCATATATTTT
TRBV4-2	.	TRBJ1-5	TRBD1	CASSQEGQGYQPQHF	TGTGCCAGCAGCCAAGAGGGACAGGGGTATCAGCCCCAGCATTTT
TRBV24-1	.	TRBJ1-2	.	CATSAHRDYGYTF	TGTGCCACCAGTGCCCACAGGGACTATGGCTACACCTTC
TRBV5-8	.	TRBJ1-4	TRBD1	CASSLGQGLNEKLFF	TGTGCCAGCAGCCTAGGACAGGGTCTGAATGAAAAACTGTTTTTT
TRBV28	.	TRBJ2-1	TRBD1	CASSLTGTEHYNEQFF	TGTGCCAGCAGTTTAACGGGGACAGAACACTACAATGAGCAGTTCTTC
TRBV5-1	.	TRBJ2-3	.	CASSRDSDSSTDTQYF	TGCGCCAGCAGCCGGGACTCCGACTCTAGCACAGATACGCAGTATTTT
TRBV6-5	.	TRBJ1-5	.	CASSYSPKPPQHF	TGTGCCAGCAGTTACTCCCCAAAGCCGCCCCAGCATTTT
TRBV2	.	TRBJ2-5	TRBD1	CASRVSRDRGWETQYF	TGTGCCAGCAGGGTTTCCCGGGACAGGGGTTGGGAGACCCAGTACTTC
TRBV6-5	once	TRBJ2-7	TRBD2	CASSYRGLAGQYEQYF	TGTGCCAGCAGTTACCGGGGACTAGCGGGACAATACGAGCAGTACTTC
TRBV19	.	TRBJ2-1	.	CASGNFNPGDNEQFF	TGTGCCAGTGGCAACTTTAACCCAGGGGACAATGAGCAGTTCTTC
TRBV4-1	.	TRBJ1-5	TRBD1	CASSSFSLRGIGQGDQPQHF	TGCGCCAGCAGCTCCTTCTCTCTACGGGGCATCGGACAGGGTGATCAGCCCCAGCATTTT
TRBV2	.	TRBJ1-2	.	CASSEGEGYTF	TGTGCCAGCAGTGAAGGGGAAGGCTACACCTTC
TRBV7-9	.	TRBJ1-2	TRBD1	CASSFGQGQVYGYTF	TGTGCCAGCAGCTTCGGACAAGGACAGGTCTATGGCTACACCTTC
TRBV19	.	TRBJ2-3	.	CATQPQGAGFGDTDTQYF	TGTGCCACCCAGCCGCAGGGCGCGGGATTTGGAGACACAGATACGCAGTATTTT
TRBV10-3	.	TRBJ1-2	TRBD1	CAISEADRVPPNYGYTF	TGTGCCATCAGTGAGGCCGACAGGGTACCACCAAACTATGGCTACACCTTC
TRBV27	.	TRBJ1-5	.	CASIHSGGGQPQHF	TGTGCCAGCATCCACTCGGGAGGAGGTCAGCCCCAGCATTTT
TRBV18	.	TRBJ1-2	.	CASSPDPNYGYTF	TGTGCCAGCTCACCAGACCCTAACTATGGCTACACCTTC
TRBV27	.	TRBJ2-5	TRBD1	CASSFAGTGGQKTQYF	TGTGCCAGCAGTTTCGCCGGGACAGGGGGTCAGAAGACCCAGTACTTC
TRBV19	.	TRBJ1-1	.	CASTEGGRGQKREAFF	TGTGCCAGTACCGAGGGGGGACGGGGTCAAAAGAGGGAAGCTTTCTTT
TRBV6-5	.	TRBJ2-2	.	CASFGGELFF	TGTGCCAGTTTCGGGGGGGAGCTGTTTTTT
TRBV4-2	.	TRBJ1-1	TRBD1	CASSPVGQGNTEAFF	TGTGCCAGCAGCCCGGTGGGACAGGGAAACACTGAAGCTTTCTTT
TRBV3-1/TRBV3-2	.	TRBJ1-5	.	CASSQVASNQPQHF	TGTGCCAGCAGCCAAGTAGCCAGCAATCAGCCCCAGCATTTT
TRBV3-1/TRBV3-2	once	TRBJ1-3	.	CASSQGSLSGNTIYF	TGTGCCAGCAGCCAAGGGAGCCTCTCTGGAAACACCATATATTTT
TRBV6-5	.	TRBJ1-6	TRBD1	CAGDRGYNSPLHF	TGTGCCGGAGACAGGGGATATAATTCACCCCTCCACTTT
TRBV19	.	TRBJ2-2	TRBD1	CASNNRQGVRNTGELFF	TGTGCCAGTAATAATCGACAGGGAGTAAGGAACACCGGGGAGCTGTTTTTT
TRBV28	.	TRBJ2-2	TRBD1	CASMTGGIGELFF	TGTGCCAGCATGACAGGGGGCATCGGGGAGCTGTTTTTT